This TCR beta chain was found in a study of glioma-infiltrating T cells. The study's findings and limits: Above-expected tissue-blood divergence occurred in all gliomas, most in low-grade ones.

Trimming cost V 3 bases and J 4 bases; bases outside gene matches: 7. The length of the CDR3 is 15 residues. CDR1 is SGDLS and CDR2 is YYNGEE in the germline V gene. This clonotype was seen a handful of times. Antigen unknown. Using RNA template, CDR3s of TCR alpha and beta were amplified with iRepertoire arm-PCR. For one-step reverse transcription and amplification, about 90-400 ng of tissue mRNA or PBMC total RNA was used. A single record per CDR3 protein comes from TCRdb applying MiXCR to the multiplex PCR reads. The data show 95,000 to 150,000 distinct CDR3 sequences, roughly 24% seen once. This rearrangement joins TRBV9 to TRBJ1-1; 9 bases are a match to TRBD1. Sequencing input: glioma tissue, nonneoplastic brain tissue, or PBMCs (not recorded which). The TCR sequence derives from a human donor with low-grade glioma or glioblastoma, undergoing nonglioma brain surgery, or in good health (not recorded which). The CDR3 nucleotides are TGTGCCAGCAGCGCTGGGGACAGGGCTAGCACTGAAGCTTTCTTT. Translating it yields CASSAGDRASTEAFF.